The present entry profiles one TCR beta chain with its context. In this sample, this clone turned up once. Which antigen it targets is not known. Base quality data are lacking; no much larger clone is found one base away. The sample belongs to a study of cytomegalovirus exposure and HLA in healthy donors (dated by TCRdb to the late 2010s). Context from the whole study: An earlier analysis of approximately 550 of the donors reported roughly 270 Gb of sequence data and more than 90 million unique TCR beta sequences from about 200 million T cells. The study combined high-throughput TCR immunosequencing, statistical association of individual TCRs with disease status, and machine learning to predict cytomegalovirus infection status. Genome-wide SNP genotypes for about 55% of the roughly 670 donors were used in a later genetic analysis, which treated that subset as a discovery cohort. Class I and class II HLA loci were covered by the typing at four-digit resolution. All discovery cohort repertoires had been generated on a single sequencing platform. To decide whether each TCR beta V gene segment behaved as functional or pseudogenic, an earlier analysis of approximately 600 of the donors relied on high-throughput TCR beta sequencing. In the later analysis, no new phenotypic data were used to find candidate immune exposures; instead, reliance was placed on TCR beta sequences and their occurrence across donors. The study aimed to test whether cataloging public T cell receptors could reveal signatures of past pathogen exposure. A later analysis re-analyzed previously published TCR beta repertoires from 650 to 800 donors and added high-resolution HLA genotyping to study TCR occurrence patterns. Donor age, sex, ethnicity and CMV serostatus were compiled alongside the repertoire data. Besides the first cohort of under 700 subjects, a separate validation cohort made up of 90 to 150 different subjects was used. A handful of DR-DQ haplotypes were handled as single units for association and clustering because linkage in the cohort was strong. Among 300 to 450 genotyped donors of the cohort, an average of approximately 250,000 unique TCR beta nucleotide sequences were sequenced per donor, approximately 20% of them non-productive. The T cell repertoires of 666 subjects were profiled by immunosequencing and related to cytomegalovirus serostatus. Typing coverage differed by locus: A, B, C, DRB1 and DQB1 were typed in roughly 620-630 donors, DQA1 in 500 to 550, DPA1 in approximately 600, and DPB1 in 400 to 490. About 320 gigabases of sequencing data and approximately 85 million unique TCR sequences were included in an early release covering under 650 HLA-typed donors. Among the roughly 400 genotyped donors, approximately 82% belonged to the genetic ancestry cluster associated with self-reported Caucasian donors. Findings and caveats that apply to the study as a whole: In a later analysis, HLA-associated TCR beta chains showed more clonal expansion and lower generation probabilities than non-associated chains that were equally common. Some IMGT-functional V segments, including TRBV6-2 and TRBV6-3, could not be told apart with the 87-base-pair reads, so those segments were excluded. Sequencing depth was assumed to be roughly uniform across donors in the presence/absence analyses, though that assumption may not hold. A later genetic analysis reported fewer N-insertions in productive TCRs among donors in an Asian-associated ancestry cluster than the roughly 650-donor mean. HLA typing was unavailable for some donors at each locus, so association tests used only the typed subset. In a later analysis, TCR association rates were found to vary across HLA loci, with the most associated TCRs seen for DRB1 alleles and the fewest for HLA-C alleles. A later genetic analysis associated a missense DCLRE1C variant with V-gene and J-gene trimming of TCR beta chains, and an independent cohort replicated the association. Assigning TCR associations to individual alleles was difficult when HLA alleles, especially DR and DQ, strongly co-occurred. The study listed 164 TCR beta chains as associated with cytomegalovirus. Correlated functional status among segregating V segments might reflect linkage disequilibrium, but an unknown experimental factor could not be ruled out. In both the original and validation cohorts, the classifier was reported to diagnose cytomegalovirus status with high specificity and sensitivity. The sequencing pipeline was judged likely to have produced a cluster of highly shared sequence variants as a technical artifact. It was suggested by the authors that the approach could potentially be generalized to other disease states and immunological phenotypes. A further reported finding was that TCR beta sequences accurately predicted the HLA-A and HLA-B alleles for most subjects in the first cohort. This cohort had only TCR beta chains sequenced, and the lack of alpha or paired-chain data limited which features could be detected. Immune exposure information for the cohort was limited to CMV serostatus. Because counts were too low, about 15 rarely observed V segments, including chromosome 9 orphons, were left out of the earlier analysis of about 620 of the donors. A later analysis found that most CMV-associated TCR beta chains appeared HLA-restricted, with HLA associations seemingly driven largely by CMV exposure. In a later analysis, several top co-occurrence clusters were reported to appear linked to parvovirus B19, influenza, CMV and Epstein-Barr virus. At a false discovery rate of 0.05, a later analysis linked 16,951 TCR beta sequences to specific HLA alleles. An earlier analysis of approximately 540 of the donors showed that most TCR beta V segments appeared in productive rearrangements either about 87% or about 30% of the time, which broadly matched IMGT annotations. Most TCR sequences were observed very rarely across donors, whereas some public TCRs were present in many individuals. Three of the identified cytomegalovirus-associated TCR beta chains were confirmed in vitro to be specific for cytomegalovirus antigens.

From cysteine to phenylalanine, the CDR3 is 14 amino acids long. Only the CDR3 DNA is retained, 42 bases long and in frame from the first base. Here V drops 4 bases and J drops 0 bases, and the junction holds 4 bases not matched to any gene. From a lookup of the germline V gene, CDR1 and CDR2 are SGHRS and YFSETQ. The library was prepared using the immunoSEQ multiplex PCR assay. For the multiplex PCR, a mixture combining 60 forward primers for TCR Vbeta segments and 13 reverse primers for TCR Jbeta segments was used. The CDR3 region of rearranged TCR beta genes was amplified from genomic DNA with a multiplex PCR assay. The amplified TCR beta libraries were sequenced on the Illumina HiSeq System as 87-base-pair reads. The source study handled its data this way. In a later analysis, about 80 million unique TCR beta chains were counted across the roughly 670 repertoires, and roughly 10 million of these chains were shared by at least two donors. Raw reads were error-corrected and collapsed into unique sequences by a nearest-neighbor algorithm in which closely related sequences were merged to remove PCR and sequencing errors. To assign V, D and J gene segments, CDR3 sequences were aligned to IMGT reference sequences. Each retained sequence needed at least a six-nucleotide match to both a V gene segment and a J gene segment. Rearrangements were called productive when the CDR3 lacked stop codons and stayed in frame with V and J; all others were non-productive. CDR3 was defined according to IMGT convention as the region running from the second conserved V-encoded cysteine to the conserved J-encoded phenylalanine. Sequences without an unambiguous match to a single V gene segment were excluded from the earlier analysis of about 640 of the donors. An earlier analysis of 587 of the donors called V segments functional above 56.7% productive rearrangements and segregating when the between-donor standard deviation exceeded 5%. A statistical classification framework was developed to diagnose cytomegalovirus status using the catalog of TCR beta chain sequences. A later analysis assigned V and J genes by comparing TCR nucleotide sequences with IMGT/GENE-DB human TR gene sequences. In a later analysis, CDR3 sequences and most-parsimonious VDJ recombination scenarios were assigned using the TCRdist pipeline. In a later analysis, every TCR beta chain was defined by the combination of its CDR3 amino acid sequence and its V-gene family, and reads without a unique V-gene family were dropped. In a later analysis, 450 to 600 highly shared, low-generation-probability nucleotide sequences were removed to address suspected cross-contamination and a sequencing artifact. In a later analysis, a clonal expansion index was calculated for each public chain from normalized within-repertoire ranks of inferred template counts. Generation probabilities in a later analysis came from a VDJ recombination model fitted to out-of-frame rearrangements, and those results were checked against IGoR. A later analysis scored TCR-TCR, TCR-HLA and TCR-CMV co-occurrence with hypergeometric tests, applying a repertoire-size bias correction to TCR pairs. In a later analysis, false discovery rates were estimated by permuting HLA or CMV assignments 20 times. In a later analysis, co-occurring TCRs were grouped using DBSCAN, with TCRdist sequence similarity added in when clustering inside HLA-allele-positive subsets. For co-occurrence clustering, repertoires with fewer than 30,000 or more than 120,000 public chains were excluded, along with roughly 5 repertoires with anomalous nucleotide sharing. Not all clones reach the TCRdb copy of this immuneACCESS table, which keeps in-frame sequences only. Checked studies attribute under half of the gap to unresolved V genes and leave the rest unexplained. The V and J calls and clone size were taken over from that table, and D and trimming were inferred from the DNA. The sample yields just over 200,000 clones; approximately 78% were counted once. Clones ranked in the top ten supply less than 3% of the sample.

The cohort consisted of 600 to 700 healthy bone marrow donors. All cohort members were sampled while nominally healthy, although unrecorded immune exposures were likely present. The donor was CMV seronegative and belonged to the group of more than 300 seronegative cohort members. A peripheral blood sample was provided by each donor, and peripheral blood mononuclear cells were used for TCR beta sequencing. The Qiagen DNeasy Blood Extraction Kit was used to extract genomic DNA from the blood cell samples. In this chain, TRBV5-1 is recombined with TRBJ2-7, and 7 bases in between align with TRBD1. The sample was PBMCs. This clonotype was obtained from a woman aged 40 to 50 in good health and CMV-seronegative. The nucleotide sequence reads TGCGCCAGCAGCCCCGGACAGGTCTCCTACGAGCAGTACTTC. It translates as CASSPGQVSYEQYF.